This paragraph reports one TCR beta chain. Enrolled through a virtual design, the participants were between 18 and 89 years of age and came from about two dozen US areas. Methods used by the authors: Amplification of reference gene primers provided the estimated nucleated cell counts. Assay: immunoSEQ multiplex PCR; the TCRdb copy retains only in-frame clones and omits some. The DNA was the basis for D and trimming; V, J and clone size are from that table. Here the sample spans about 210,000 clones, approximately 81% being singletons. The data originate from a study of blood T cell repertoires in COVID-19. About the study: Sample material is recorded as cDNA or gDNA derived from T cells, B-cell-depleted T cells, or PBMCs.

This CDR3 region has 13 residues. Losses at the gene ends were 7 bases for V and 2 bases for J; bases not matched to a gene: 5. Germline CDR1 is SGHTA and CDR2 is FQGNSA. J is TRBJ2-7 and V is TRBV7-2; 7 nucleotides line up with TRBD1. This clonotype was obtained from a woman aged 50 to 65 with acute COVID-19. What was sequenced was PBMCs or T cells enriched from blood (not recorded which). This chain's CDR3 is CASILTGTYEQYF. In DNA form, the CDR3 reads TGTGCCAGCATACTGACAGGGACCTACGAGCAGTACTTC.